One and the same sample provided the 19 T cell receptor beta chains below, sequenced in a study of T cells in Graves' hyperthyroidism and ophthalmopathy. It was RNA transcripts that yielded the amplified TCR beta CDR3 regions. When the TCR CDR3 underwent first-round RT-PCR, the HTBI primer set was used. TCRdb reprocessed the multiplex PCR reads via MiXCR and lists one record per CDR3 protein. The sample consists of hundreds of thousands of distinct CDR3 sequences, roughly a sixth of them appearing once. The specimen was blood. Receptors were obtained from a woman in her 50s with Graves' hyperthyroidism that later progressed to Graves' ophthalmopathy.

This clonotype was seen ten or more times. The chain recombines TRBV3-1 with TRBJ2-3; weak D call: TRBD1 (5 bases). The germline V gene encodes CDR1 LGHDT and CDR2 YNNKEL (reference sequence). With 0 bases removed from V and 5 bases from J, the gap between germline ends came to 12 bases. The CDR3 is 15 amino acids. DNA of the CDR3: TGTGCCAGCAGCCAAGATCAAGGGGCTGGAGATACGCAGTATTTT. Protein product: CASSQDQGAGDTQYF.

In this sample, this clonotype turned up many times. The chain's CDR3 is CASSLELTGGPADQPQHF. The CDR3 nucleotides read TGCGCCAGCAGCTTAGAGCTCACAGGGGGCCCAGCCGATCAGCCCCAGCATTTT. This chain uses TRBV5-1 with TRBJ1-5; TRBD1 aligns across 9 bases. With V trimmed by 2 bases and J by 5 bases, 14 bases remained unmatched. Germline CDR1 SGHRS, CDR2 YFSETQ. This CDR3 contains 18 residues.

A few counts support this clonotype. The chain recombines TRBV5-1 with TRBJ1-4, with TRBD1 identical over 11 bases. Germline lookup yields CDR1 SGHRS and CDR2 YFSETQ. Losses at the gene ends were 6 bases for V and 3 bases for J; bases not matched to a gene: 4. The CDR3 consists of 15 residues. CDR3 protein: CASTRTGGPNEKLFF. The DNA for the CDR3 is TGCGCCAGCACTAGGACAGGGGGCCCTAATGAAAAACTGTTTTTT. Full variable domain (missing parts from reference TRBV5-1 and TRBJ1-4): KAGVTQTPRYLIKTRGQQVTLSCSPISGHRSVSWYQQTPGQGLQFLFEYFSETQRNKGNFPGRFSGRQFSNSRSEMNVSTLELGDSALYLCASTRTGGPNEKLFFGSGTQLSVL.

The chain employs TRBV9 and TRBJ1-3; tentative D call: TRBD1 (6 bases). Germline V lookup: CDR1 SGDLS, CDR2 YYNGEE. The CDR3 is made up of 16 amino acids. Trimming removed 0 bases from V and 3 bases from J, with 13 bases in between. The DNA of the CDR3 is TGTGCCAGCAGCGTAGGCCGGGGGGCTTTTGGAAACACCATATATTTT. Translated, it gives CASSVGRGAFGNTIYF. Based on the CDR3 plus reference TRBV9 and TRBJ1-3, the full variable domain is DSGVTQTPKHLITATGQRVTLRCSPRSGDLSVYWYQQSLDQGLQFLIQYYNGEERAKGNILERFSAQQFPDLHSELNLSSLELGDSALYFCASSVGRGAFGNTIYFGEGSWLTVV.

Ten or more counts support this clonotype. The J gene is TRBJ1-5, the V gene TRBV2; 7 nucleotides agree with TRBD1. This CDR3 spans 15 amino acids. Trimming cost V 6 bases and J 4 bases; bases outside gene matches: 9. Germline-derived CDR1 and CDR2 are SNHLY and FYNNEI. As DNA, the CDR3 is TGTGCCAGCAGCGGTGGGACAGTCCCAAATCAGCCCCAGCATTTT. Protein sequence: CASSGGTVPNQPQHF.

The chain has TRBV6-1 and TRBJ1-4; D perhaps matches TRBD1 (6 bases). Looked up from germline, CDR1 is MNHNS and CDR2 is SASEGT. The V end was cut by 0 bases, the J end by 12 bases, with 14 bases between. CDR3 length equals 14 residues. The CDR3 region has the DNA TGTGCCAGCAGTGAAGCCCGGTCTGGGGGCCAACTGTTTTTT. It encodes CASSEARSGGQLFF.

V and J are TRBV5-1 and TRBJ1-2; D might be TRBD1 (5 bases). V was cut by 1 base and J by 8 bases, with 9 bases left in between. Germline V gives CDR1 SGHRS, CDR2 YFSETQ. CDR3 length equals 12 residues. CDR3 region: CASSLPGIGYTF. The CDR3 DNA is TGCGCCAGCAGCTTGCCAGGGATAGGCTACACCTTC.

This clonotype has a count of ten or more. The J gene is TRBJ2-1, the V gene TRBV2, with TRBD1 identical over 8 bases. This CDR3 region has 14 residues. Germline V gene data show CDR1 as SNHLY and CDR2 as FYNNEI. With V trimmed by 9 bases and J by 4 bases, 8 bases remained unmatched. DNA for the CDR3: TGTGCCAGAAATACAGGGGGTTTTTACAATGAGCAGTTCTTC. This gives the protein CARNTGGFYNEQFF.

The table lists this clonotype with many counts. The CDR3 is CASSPLRGTDTQYF. The CDR3 DNA reads as TGTGCCAGCTCACCACTTCGGGGCACAGATACGCAGTATTTT. The chain uses TRBV7-3 and TRBJ2-3; D gene ambiguous. CDR1 is SGHTA and CDR2 is FQGTGA in the germline V gene. Trimming removed 8 bases from V and 1 base from J, with 13 bases in between. CDR3 length: 14 amino acids.

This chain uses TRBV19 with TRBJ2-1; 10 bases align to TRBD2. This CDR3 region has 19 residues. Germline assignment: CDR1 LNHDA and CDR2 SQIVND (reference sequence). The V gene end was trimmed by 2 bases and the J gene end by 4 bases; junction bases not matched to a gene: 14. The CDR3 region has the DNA TGTGCCAGTAGTATAACCCCAGTTAATAGCGGGGGGCTATACAATGAGCAGTTCTTC. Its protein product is CASSITPVNSGGLYNEQFF.

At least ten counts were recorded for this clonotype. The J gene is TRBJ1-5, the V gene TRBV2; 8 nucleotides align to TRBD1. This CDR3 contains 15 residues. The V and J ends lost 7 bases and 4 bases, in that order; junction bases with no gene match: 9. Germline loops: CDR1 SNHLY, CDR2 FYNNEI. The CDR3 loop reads CASTLGQGENQPQHF. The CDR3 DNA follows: TGTGCCAGCACCCTAGGACAGGGTGAGAATCAGCCCCAGCATTTT.

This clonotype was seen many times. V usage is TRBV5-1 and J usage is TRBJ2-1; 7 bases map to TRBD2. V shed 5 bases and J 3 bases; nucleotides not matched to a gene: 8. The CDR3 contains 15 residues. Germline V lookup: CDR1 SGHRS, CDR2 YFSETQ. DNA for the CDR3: TGCGCCAGCAGTCGCGCTCTAGCGGACTACAATGAGCAGTTCTTC. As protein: CASSRALADYNEQFF.

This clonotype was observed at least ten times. CDR3 coding DNA: TGTGCCAGCAGTTTGGTCCCAGGGGGTGCGAACACTGAAGCTTTCTTT. Encoded protein: CASSLVPGGANTEAFF. V and J are TRBV12-3 or TRBV12-4 and TRBJ1-1, with 7 positions matching TRBD1. The CDR3 totals 16 residues. V lost 3 bases to trimming and J lost 1 base; unmatched junction nucleotides: 8.

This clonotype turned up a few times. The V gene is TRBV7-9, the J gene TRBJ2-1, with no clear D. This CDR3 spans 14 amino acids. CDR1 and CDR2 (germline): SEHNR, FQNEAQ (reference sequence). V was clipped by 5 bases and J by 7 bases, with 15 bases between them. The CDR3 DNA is TGTGCCAGCAGCCCATCCGGGCCCATGAATGAGCAGTTCTTC. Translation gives CASSPSGPMNEQFF.

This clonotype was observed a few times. The CDR3 nucleotides read TGTGCCAGCAGCTTATTGGCGGACGCAACTAATGAAAAACTGTTTTTT. Its protein is CASSLLADATNEKLFF. V usage is TRBV7-8 and J usage is TRBJ1-4; D is unclear. Trimming pared 2 bases from V and 0 bases from J, leaving 10 bases between. The length of the CDR3 is 16 residues. CDR1 is SGHVS and CDR2 is FQNEAQ in the germline V gene.

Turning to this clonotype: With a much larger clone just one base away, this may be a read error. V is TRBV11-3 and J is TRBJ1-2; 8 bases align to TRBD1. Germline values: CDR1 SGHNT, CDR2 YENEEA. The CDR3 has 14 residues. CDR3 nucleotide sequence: TGTGCCAGCAGTTCGATCAGGGGGCACTATGGCTACATCTTC. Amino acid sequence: CASSSIRGHYGYIF.

The CDR3 region is CASSLGQGPGNTIYF. DNA of the CDR3: TGTGCCAGCAGCCTAGGACAGGGCCCTGGAAACACCATATATTTT. The chain has TRBV11-2 and TRBJ1-3, with 8 bases matching TRBD1. The CDR3 is 15 amino acids. Germline lookup yields CDR1 SGHAT and CDR2 FQNNGV. The junction had 5 bases not matched to a gene; V was cut back by 5 bases and J by 2 bases.

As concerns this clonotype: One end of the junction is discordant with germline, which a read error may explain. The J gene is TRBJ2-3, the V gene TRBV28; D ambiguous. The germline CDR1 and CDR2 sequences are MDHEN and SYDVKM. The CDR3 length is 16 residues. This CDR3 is CASSTSLSLSTDMQYF. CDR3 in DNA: TGTGCCAGCAGCACTTCGCTCAGCCTCAGCACAGATATGCAGTATTTT.

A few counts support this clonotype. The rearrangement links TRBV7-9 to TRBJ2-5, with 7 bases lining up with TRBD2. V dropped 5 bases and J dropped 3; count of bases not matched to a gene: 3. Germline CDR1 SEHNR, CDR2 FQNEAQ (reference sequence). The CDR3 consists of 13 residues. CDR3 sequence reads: CASSRDYKETQYF. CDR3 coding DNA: TGTGCCAGCAGCCGGGACTACAAAGAGACCCAGTACTTC. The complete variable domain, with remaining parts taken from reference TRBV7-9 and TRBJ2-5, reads DTGVSQNPRHKITKRGQNVTFRCDPISEHNRLYWYRQTLGQGPEFLTYFQNEAQLEKSRLLSDRFSAERPKGSFSTLEIQRTEQGDSAMYLCASSRDYKETQYFGPGTRLLVL.